This TCR beta chain was recovered during a study of OX40 agonist ivuxolimab in advanced cancers. Across the whole study: Ivuxolimab doses were 0.01, 0.1, 0.3, 1.5, 3 or 10 mg/kg every 2 weeks.

The protocol was immunoSEQ multiplex PCR, while the TCRdb copy is restricted to in-frame clones and leaves out a portion. In the table there are roughly 63,000 clones, 89% of which are singletons. Germline loops: CDR1 SEHNR, CDR2 FQNEAQ (reference sequence). The CDR3 runs 13 residues. Trimming removed 6 bases from V and 2 bases from J; junction bases left unmatched: 3. The chain employs TRBV7-9 and TRBJ2-5; 7 bases fit TRBD1. The starting material was CD4+ or CD8+ T cells sorted from blood, obtained in a trial of the OX40 agonist ivuxolimab. The TCR originated in an adult with an advanced solid tumor such as melanoma, head and neck, liver or kidney cancer. CDR3 protein: CASRPGQQETQYF. The CDR3 DNA follows: TGTGCCAGCAGGCCGGGACAGCAAGAGACCCAGTACTTC. Full variable domain (outside the CDR3, taken from reference TRBV7-9 and TRBJ2-5): DTGVSQNPRHKITKRGQNVTFRCDPISEHNRLYWYRQTLGQGPEFLTYFQNEAQLEKSRLLSDRFSAERPKGSFSTLEIQRTEQGDSAMYLCASRPGQQETQYFGPGTRLLVL.